The next 15 T cell receptor beta chains were all read from a single sample in a study of blood T cell repertoires in COVID-19. Clones were read by immunoSEQ multiplex PCR, and TCRdb kept only the in-frame ones, dropping some. The sample consists of almost 55,000 clones, approximately 84% of them appearing once. The sample consisted of peripheral blood. These receptors all stem from a human donor in a cohort sampled during active COVID-19.

This chain uses TRBV6-2 or TRBV6-3 with TRBJ2-4; weak D call: TRBD1 (7 bases). Germline V lookup: CDR1 MNHEY, CDR2 SVGEGT. The V gene lost 2 bases and the J gene lost 7 bases, with 15 bases spanning the gap. This CDR3 spans 15 amino acids. The CDR3, as DNA: TGTGCCAGCAGTTACGAGAAGGGGGCGGGGAACATTCAGTACTTC. It encodes CASSYEKGAGNIQYF.

The chain recombines TRBV10-3 with TRBJ1-5, with 7 nucleotides matching TRBD1. This CDR3 has 15 amino acids. Germline lookup yields CDR1 ENHRY and CDR2 SYGVKD. With 3 bases clipped from V and 2 bases from J, the junction kept 4 bases outside the gene matches. The CDR3 loop is CAISDQGDGNQPQHF. The CDR3 DNA reads TGTGCCATCAGTGACCAGGGGGATGGCAATCAGCCCCAGCATTTT.

This chain connects TRBV7-8 to TRBJ2-3; 8 nucleotides align to TRBD2. Losses at the gene ends were 5 bases for V and 2 bases for J; bases not matched to a gene: 9. CDR1 and CDR2 (germline): SGHVS, FQNEAQ. The CDR3 loop spans 16 amino acids. The CDR3 DNA reads TGTGCCAGCAGCCCAAGGACCGGGGGGGACACAGATACGCAGTATTTT. As protein: CASSPRTGGDTDTQYF.

The chain couples TRBV5-1 to TRBJ1-6, with D tentatively TRBD1 (6 bases). The CDR3 totals 14 residues. Germline assignment: CDR1 SGHRS and CDR2 YFSETQ. V was cut by 4 bases and J by 7 bases, with 12 bases left in between. Written as DNA, the CDR3 is TGCGCCAGCAGCCAGGGGAGAAGGAATTCACCCCTCCACTTT. Protein: CASSQGRRNSPLHF. Full variable domain (rest looked up from reference TRBV5-1 and TRBJ1-6): KAGVTQTPRYLIKTRGQQVTLSCSPISGHRSVSWYQQTPGQGLQFLFEYFSETQRNKGNFPGRFSGRQFSNSRSEMNVSTLELGDSALYLCASSQGRRNSPLHFGNGTRLTVT.

This chain uses TRBV7-6 with TRBJ2-7, with a tentative D call TRBD1 (5 bases). The CDR3 loop spans 14 amino acids. The V gene lost 2 bases and the J gene lost 2 bases, with 10 bases spanning the gap. CDR1 and CDR2 (germline): SGHVS, FNYEAQ. CDR3 region: CASSLSTATYEQYF. CDR3 DNA: TGTGCCAGCAGCTTATCGACAGCTACCTACGAGCAGTACTTC.

Here the CDR3 DNA reads TGTGCCAGCAGCTTAGACCAGGGGGAGACCCAGTACTTC. Protein product: CASSLDQGETQYF. The chain employs TRBV7-9 and TRBJ2-5; D might be TRBD1 (6 bases). The CDR3 totals 13 residues. Per germline, CDR1 SEHNR and CDR2 FQNEAQ (reference sequence). V was cut by 1 base and J by 5 bases, with 8 bases left in between. The full variable domain, with the rest looked up from reference TRBV7-9 and TRBJ2-5, is DTGVSQNPRHKITKRGQNVTFRCDPISEHNRLYWYRQTLGQGPEFLTYFQNEAQLEKSRLLSDRFSAERPKGSFSTLEIQRTEQGDSAMYLCASSLDQGETQYFGPGTRLLVL.

This clone was seen only a few times. The V gene is TRBV3-1 (or the pseudogene TRBV3-2), the J gene TRBJ1-2, with D possibly TRBD1 on 6 matching bases. Germline CDR1 LGHDT, CDR2 YNNKEL (reference sequence). V was trimmed by 1 base and J by 6 bases, leaving 18 bases between them. The CDR3 sequence is 16 residues long. The CDR3 bases are TGTGCCAGCAGCCAAGGGGGCAGAGACAGGTATGATGGCTACACCTTC. Its protein product is CASSQGGRDRYDGYTF.

The chain employs TRBV9 and TRBJ2-2; TRBD2 aligns across 7 bases. This CDR3 has 16 residues. CDR1 and CDR2 from the germline V gene are SGDLS and YYNGEE. Trimming at V came to 0 bases and at J to 5 bases, leaving 7 bases not matched to a gene. The CDR3 loop reads CASSVGGRAETGELFF. Here the CDR3 DNA reads TGTGCCAGCAGCGTAGGTGGGAGGGCCGAAACCGGGGAGCTGTTTTTT.

This chain uses TRBV18 with TRBJ2-7, with D perhaps TRBD1 (6 bases). The CDR3 extends over 12 amino acids. Trimming cost V 2 bases and J 6 bases, with 8 bases left between them. The germline gives CDR1 KGHSH, CDR2 LQKENI. This CDR3 reads CASSPTGSEQYF. The CDR3 DNA follows: TGTGCCAGCTCACCAACAGGGAGCGAGCAGTACTTC.

V and J are TRBV20-1 and TRBJ1-2; D remains unclear. Germline CDR1 and CDR2: DFQATT and SNEGSKA (reference sequence). V lost 3 bases, J lost 0 bases, and 5 bases lay in between. The CDR3 is 12 amino acids. The CDR3 sequence is CSASPANYGYTF. In nucleotides, the CDR3 is TGCAGTGCTAGTCCCGCTAACTATGGCTACACCTTC.

V is TRBV7-3 and J is TRBJ2-2, with D perhaps matching TRBD1 (6 bases). The germline CDR1 and CDR2 sequences are SGHTA and FQGTGA. The CDR3 contains 14 residues. V gave up 2 bases and J gave up 5 bases, with 9 bases separating them. CDR3 sequence reads: CASSLGQGTGELFF. In nucleotides, the CDR3 is TGTGCCAGCAGCTTAGGCCAGGGGACCGGGGAGCTGTTTTTT.

V is TRBV5-6 and J is TRBJ1-2; D possibly corresponds to TRBD1 (5 bases). The V gene's germline CDR1 is SGHDT and CDR2 YYEEEE. Trimming pared 2 bases from V and 0 bases from J, leaving 14 bases between. The CDR3 covers 16 residues. The CDR3 DNA is TGTGCCAGCAGCTTAAGTTCGGGGGGTACTAACTATGGCTACACCTTC. It translates to CASSLSSGGTNYGYTF.

V is TRBV28 and J is TRBJ2-1; D unresolved. CDR3 size: 13 residues. Germline CDR1 is MDHEN and CDR2 is SYDVKM. The V end lost 10 bases, the J end lost 2 bases, and 12 bases lay between the germline ends. DNA for the CDR3: TGTGCCACCCTAAAGACTCCCTACAATGAGCAGTTCTTC. Translation: CATLKTPYNEQFF.

CDR3 nucleotide sequence: TGCGCCAGCAGCCAGCAAATTAGCGGGGTGGGCAATGAGCAGTTCTTC. Its protein is CASSQQISGVGNEQFF. The V and J genes are TRBV5-1 and TRBJ2-1; 8 positions agree with TRBD2. The junction had 12 bases not matched to a gene; V was cut back by 4 bases and J by 6 bases. The CDR3 length is 16 residues. Germline V lookup: CDR1 SGHRS, CDR2 YFSETQ. Looking up the rest from reference TRBV5-1 and TRBJ2-1 gives the full variable domain: KAGVTQTPRYLIKTRGQQVTLSCSPISGHRSVSWYQQTPGQGLQFLFEYFSETQRNKGNFPGRFSGRQFSNSRSEMNVSTLELGDSALYLCASSQQISGVGNEQFFGPGTRLTVL.

This chain uses TRBV7-9 with TRBJ2-7; D is perhaps TRBD1 (5 bases). Trimming pared 10 bases from V and 0 bases from J, leaving 16 bases between. Germline V gene sequence: CDR1 SEHNR, CDR2 FQNEAQ (reference sequence). The CDR3 is made up of 14 amino acids. CDR3 bases: TGTGCCACGAGCCCCCCCACAGGCTCCTACGAGCAGTACTTC. Translated, it gives CATSPPTGSYEQYF.